These 29 T cell receptor beta chains were all obtained from the same sample, sequenced in a study of blood T cell repertoires in COVID-19. This table comes from immunoSEQ multiplex PCR, and its TCRdb copy is limited to in-frame clones, with some not included. The top ten hold approximately 2% of the sample, which has about 100,000 clones, 91% seen once. Sequenced input: peripheral blood. Every receptor here comes from a man aged 50-60 years with active COVID-19.

The chain employs TRBV27 and TRBJ1-5, with no clear D. The CDR3 contains 17 residues. Germline loops: CDR1 MNHEY, CDR2 SMNVEV (reference sequence). V was shortened by 2 bases and J by 0 bases, with 14 bases between the two germline ends. In DNA form, the CDR3 reads TGTGCCAGCAGTTTAATAGCCCCCTCTTATAGCAATCAGCCCCAGCATTTT. This gives the protein CASSLIAPSYSNQPQHF.

This clone came up a few times. The CDR3: CASSIPGQPYGYTF. The CDR3 region has the DNA TGTGCCAGCAGCATACCGGGACAGCCCTATGGCTACACCTTC. The V gene is TRBV7-9, the J gene TRBJ1-2, with TRBD1 identical over 7 bases. In germline, CDR1 is SEHNR, CDR2 FQNEAQ (reference sequence). Losses at the gene ends were 5 bases for V and 4 bases for J; bases not matched to a gene: 7. The CDR3 runs to 14 residues.

V gene TRBV11-3 combines with J gene TRBJ1-2; D unresolved. The CDR3 consists of 14 residues. Trimming cost V 5 bases and J 2 bases, with 12 bases left between them. Germline CDR1 and CDR2: SGHNT and YENEEA. The CDR3 coding sequence is TGTGCCAGCAGCCCCAAGCAGACAAACTATGGCTACACCTTC. Protein product: CASSPKQTNYGYTF.

The rearrangement uses TRBV11-3 and TRBJ1-1, with D uncertain. Trimming stripped 5 bases from V and 8 bases from J, with 12 bases between. Germline V gene sequence: CDR1 SGHNT, CDR2 YENEEA. This CDR3 has 12 residues. In DNA, the CDR3 is TGTGCCAGCAGCCCCTTTCCGGGGGAAGCTTTCTTT. Its protein is CASSPFPGEAFF.

This clone was counted only a few times. The chain employs TRBV7-2 and TRBJ1-5, with D perhaps matching TRBD1 (6 bases). The CDR3 consists of 13 residues. CDR1 SGHTA and CDR2 FQGNSA come from the germline V gene. Trimming removed 5 bases from V and 4 bases from J, with 9 bases in between. The CDR3 coding sequence is TGTGCCAGCAGCCTCGACAGGAATCAGCCCCAGCATTTT. This codes for CASSLDRNQPQHF.

The V and J genes are TRBV4-1 and TRBJ1-5, with a weak D call TRBD1 (5 bases). CDR1 is MGHRA, CDR2 YSYEKL, per germline. CDR3 length equals 15 residues. The V gene lost 3 bases and the J gene lost 0 bases, with 9 bases spanning the gap. The CDR3 nucleotides are TGCGCCAGCAGCCATGACAGTCTTAGCAATCAGCCCCAGCATTTT. It encodes CASSHDSLSNQPQHF.

The chain uses TRBV5-5 and TRBJ1-5; 9 bases line up with TRBD1. Looked up from germline, CDR1 is SGHKS and CDR2 is YYEKEE (reference sequence). There are 15 residues in the CDR3. After removal of 7 bases from V and 2 bases from J, the junction contained 7 bases not matched to a gene. The CDR3 DNA follows: TGTGCCAGCGCCAGGACAGGGGCGGGCAATCAGCCCCAGCATTTT. Translated, it gives CASARTGAGNQPQHF.

This chain joins TRBV6-5 and TRBJ2-7; TRBD2 matches 7 bases. The ends lost 6 bases at V and 2 bases at J; junction bases unmatched: 10. From germline, CDR1 is MNHEY and CDR2 SVGAGI. The CDR3 runs 15 residues. CDR3 amino acids: CASRNRDYVAYEQYF. The CDR3 region has the DNA TGTGCCAGCAGGAACCGGGACTATGTGGCCTACGAGCAGTACTTC.

The J gene is TRBJ2-2, the V gene TRBV29-1, with a weak D call TRBD1 (5 bases). Per the germline V gene, CDR1 is SQVTM and CDR2 is ANQGSEA. CDR3 length: 13 residues. V lost 4 bases and J 4 bases, leaving 10 bases between the germline ends. CDR3 nucleotide sequence: TGCAGCGTTGGTAAGGGGCCCACCGGGGAGCTGTTTTTT. Its protein product is CSVGKGPTGELFF.

This chain connects TRBV7-2 to TRBJ2-1; 11 nucleotides match TRBD2. V was clipped by 1 base and J by 4 bases; unmatched bases: 3. Looked up from germline, CDR1 is SGHTA and CDR2 is FQGNSA. The CDR3 is 16 residues long. CDR3 DNA: TGTGCCAGCAGCTTAGATATAGCGGGAGGGTACAATGAGCAGTTCTTC. It specifies CASSLDIAGGYNEQFF.

This chain links TRBV6-6 with TRBJ2-1, with D possibly TRBD1 on 7 matching bases. CDR1 is MNHNY, CDR2 SVGAGI, per germline (reference sequence). Trimming cost V 7 bases and J 2 bases, with 15 bases left between them. There are 15 residues in the CDR3. As DNA, the CDR3 is TGTGCCAGCACCACCAGGGGGGCCACCTACAATGAGCAGTTCTTC. Translation gives CASTTRGATYNEQFF.

The chain employs TRBV11-3 and TRBJ1-3, with D perhaps TRBD1 (5 bases). The CDR3 loop spans 14 amino acids. Per the germline V gene, CDR1 is SGHNT and CDR2 is YENEEA. V was clipped by 5 bases and J by 2 bases, with 10 bases between them. The CDR3 sequence: CASSPRGAGNTIYF. CDR3 sequence (DNA): TGTGCCAGCAGCCCCCGGGGGGCTGGAAACACCATATATTTT.

The CDR3 loop is CASSASGETQYF. CDR3 coding DNA: TGTGCCAGCTCAGCCTCCGGGGAGACCCAGTACTTC. The chain links TRBV18 to TRBJ2-5; D not certain. This CDR3 comprises 12 residues. Germline V gives CDR1 KGHSH, CDR2 LQKENI. Between the trimmed V and J ends, which lost 5 bases and 5 bases, there was a span of 9 bases.

The chain has TRBV12-3 or TRBV12-4 and TRBJ1-1; tentatively, D is TRBD1 (5 bases). This CDR3 is 12 amino acids long. The germline V and J ends were trimmed by 3 bases and 10 bases, with 12 bases remaining between them. This CDR3 reads CASSFSGGLAFF. Here the CDR3 DNA reads TGTGCCAGCAGTTTTTCCGGGGGGTTAGCTTTCTTT.

The chain combines TRBV5-8 with TRBJ1-5, with TRBD1 as a possible D gene (6 bases). This CDR3 region has 15 residues. V lost 6 bases and J lost 0, with 13 bases in between. CDR1 and CDR2 (germline): SGHTS, YDEGEE. CDR3 DNA: TGTGCCAGCACCCAGGGACAAGTTAGCAATCAGCCCCAGCATTTT. Residues: CASTQGQVSNQPQHF.

The V gene is TRBV5-1, the J gene TRBJ2-2, with D possibly being TRBD2 (5 bases). The germline V gene has CDR1 SGHRS and CDR2 YFSETQ. Between the trimmed V and J ends, which lost 1 base and 7 bases, there was a span of 8 bases. This CDR3 has 13 residues. This CDR3 is CASSLSGFGELFF. For the CDR3, the DNA is TGCGCCAGCAGCTTGAGCGGTTTCGGGGAGCTGTTTTTT. The entire variable domain, with the rest obtained from reference TRBV5-1 and TRBJ2-2, is as follows: KAGVTQTPRYLIKTRGQQVTLSCSPISGHRSVSWYQQTPGQGLQFLFEYFSETQRNKGNFPGRFSGRQFSNSRSEMNVSTLELGDSALYLCASSLSGFGELFFGEGSRLTVL.

The chain has TRBV7-8 and TRBJ2-7; 11 bases line up with TRBD1. This CDR3 region has 16 residues. V was pared by 5 bases and J by 7 bases, with 13 bases of the junction left unmatched. The germline CDR1 and CDR2 sequences are SGHVS and FQNEAQ. The CDR3 bases are TGTGCCAGCAGCCCATCCCTGGACAGGGGGCAGGGAGAGCAGTACTTC. Translation: CASSPSLDRGQGEQYF.

This rearrangement joins TRBV3-1 (or the pseudogene TRBV3-2) to TRBJ1-6; D uncertain. This CDR3 is built from 13 residues. V lost 5 bases to trimming and J lost 7 bases, with 9 bases between them. Per the germline V gene, CDR1 is LGHDT and CDR2 is YNNKEL (reference sequence). CDR3 region: CASSTTQNSPLHF. The CDR3 DNA follows: TGTGCCAGCAGCACGACACAGAATTCACCCCTCCACTTT.

This chain joins TRBV28 and TRBJ2-5; the D gene is possibly TRBD2 (6 bases). This CDR3 spans 13 amino acids. Germline-derived CDR1 and CDR2 are MDHEN and SYDVKM. The germline V and J ends were trimmed by 5 bases and 3 bases, with 10 bases remaining between them. The chain's CDR3 is CASSPGSKETQYF. The CDR3 DNA follows: TGTGCCAGCAGTCCCGGGAGTAAAGAGACCCAGTACTTC. Full variable domain (remainder filled in from reference TRBV28 and TRBJ2-5): DVKVTQSSRYLVKRTGEKVFLECVQDMDHENMFWYRQDPGLGLRLIYFSYDVKMKEKGDIPEGYSVSREKKERFSLILESASTNQTSMYLCASSPGSKETQYFGPGTRLLVL.

CDR3 DNA sequence: TGTGCCAGTAGTAGCCCCGGGACAGCAAAAGAGACCCAGTACTTC. As protein: CASSSPGTAKETQYF. V usage is TRBV19 and J usage is TRBJ2-5, with 7 bases identical to TRBD1. Germline values: CDR1 LNHDA, CDR2 SQIVND (reference sequence). Losses at the gene ends were 4 bases for V and 3 bases for J; bases not matched to a gene: 8. The CDR3 has 15 residues.

J is TRBJ1-1 and V is TRBV7-6; D is unclear. V lost 5 bases to trimming and J lost 1 base, with 8 bases between them. This CDR3 spans 13 amino acids. The V gene's germline CDR1 is SGHVS and CDR2 FNYEAQ. The CDR3 DNA sequence: TGTGCCAGCAGCGTTTCTAGGAACACTGAAGCTTTCTTT. This translates into CASSVSRNTEAFF.

The rearrangement joins TRBV7-9 to TRBJ1-4; D gene unclear. V lost 2 bases, J lost 8 bases, and 15 bases lay in between. The CDR3 runs 15 residues. Germline CDR1 reads SEHNR; CDR2 reads FQNEAQ (reference sequence). CDR3 coding DNA: TGTGCCAGCAGCTTAAGGAAGACTACGGAGGAAAAACTGTTTTTT. It is translated as CASSLRKTTEEKLFF.

In its sample, this clone was seen a few times. This sequence joins TRBV30 and TRBJ2-3, with 10 bases aligning to TRBD2. V dropped 1 base and J dropped 4; count of bases not matched to a gene: 5. The CDR3 is 15 amino acids. Germline V lookup: CDR1 GTSNPN, CDR2 SVGIG (reference sequence). The CDR3, as DNA: TGTGCCTGGAGTGCCGAAGCGGGAGGGCCAGATACGCAGTATTTT. Protein sequence: CAWSAEAGGPDTQYF.

The chain combines TRBV5-1 with TRBJ2-3; 8 bases map to TRBD2. With V trimmed by 0 bases and J by 7 bases, 16 bases remained unmatched. The V gene's germline CDR1 is SGHRS and CDR2 YFSETQ. The CDR3 has 18 residues. CDR3 coding DNA: TGCGCCAGCAGCTTGGTTGGAAGCGGGAGCGGAATGGTATATACGCAGTATTTT. Protein: CASSLVGSGSGMVYTQYF. Using reference TRBV5-1 and TRBJ2-3 for the parts outside the CDR3, the full variable domain is KAGVTQTPRYLIKTRGQQVTLSCSPISGHRSVSWYQQTPGQGLQFLFEYFSETQRNKGNFPGRFSGRQFSNSRSEMNVSTLELGDSALYLCASSLVGSGSGMVYTQYFGPGTRLTVL.

The chain joins TRBV21-1 to TRBJ2-3; TRBD1 is the table's D call, not checked against the DNA. TRBV21-1 is a pseudogene segment. This CDR3 spans 17 amino acids. CDR3 nucleotides: TGTGCCACCTCGGGGACAGCCACAAGGGAGGGCACAGATACGCAGTATTTT. This encodes CATSGTATREGTDTQYF.

The chain combines TRBV6-5 with TRBJ2-1; 13 positions agree with TRBD2. This CDR3 comprises 16 residues. The junction had 6 bases not matched to a gene; V was cut back by 2 bases and J by 8 bases. Germline lookup yields CDR1 MNHEY and CDR2 SVGAGI. The CDR3 region has the DNA TGTGCCAGCAGTTACCGCTGGACTAGCGGGAGCCATGAGCAGTTCTTC. Amino acids: CASSYRWTSGSHEQFF.

This clone appeared a single time. V gene TRBV5-6 combines with J gene TRBJ2-1; TRBD2 might be the D (5 bases). The V end was cut by 1 base, the J end by 10 bases, with 12 bases between. This CDR3 has 13 residues. The V gene's germline CDR1 is SGHDT and CDR2 YYEEEE. The chain's CDR3 is CASSLTGNREQFF. In nucleotides, the CDR3 is TGTGCCAGCAGCTTGACGGGGAACCGGGAGCAGTTCTTC.

This chain links TRBV5-8 with TRBJ2-5; D is possibly TRBD2 (6 bases). Looked up from germline, CDR1 is SGHTS and CDR2 is YDEGEE. The V end was cut by 4 bases, the J end by 4 bases, with 17 bases between. The CDR3 is made up of 15 amino acids. The CDR3 spells CASSRGDGALETQYF. CDR3 nucleotides: TGTGCCAGCAGCCGCGGGGACGGAGCGTTAGAGACCCAGTACTTC.

The V and J genes are TRBV3-1 (or the pseudogene TRBV3-2) and TRBJ1-3; 9 bases are shared with TRBD1. Germline values: CDR1 LGHDT, CDR2 YNNKEL (reference sequence). The V gene end was trimmed by 1 base and the J gene end by 0 bases; junction bases not matched to a gene: 4. The CDR3 has 17 amino acids. The CDR3 nucleotides read TGTGCCAGCAGCCAAGGGACAGGGGCGATCTCTGGAAACACCATATATTTT. Protein sequence: CASSQGTGAISGNTIYF.